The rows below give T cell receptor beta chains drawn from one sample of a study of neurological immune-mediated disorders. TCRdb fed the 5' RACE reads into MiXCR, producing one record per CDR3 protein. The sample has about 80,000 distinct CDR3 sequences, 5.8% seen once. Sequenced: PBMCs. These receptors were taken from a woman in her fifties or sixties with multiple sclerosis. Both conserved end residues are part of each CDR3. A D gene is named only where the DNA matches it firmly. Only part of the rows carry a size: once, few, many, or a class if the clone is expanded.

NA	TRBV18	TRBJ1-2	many	CASSLAARKMAGYTF	TGTGCCAGCTCACTAGCGGCACGGAAGATGGCTGGCTACACCTTC
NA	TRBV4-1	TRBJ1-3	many	CASSSSVVRGPGNTIYF	TGCGCCAGCAGCTCAAGTGTGGTAAGGGGACCTGGAAACACCATATATTTT
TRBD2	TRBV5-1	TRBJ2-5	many	CASSLGLAGGRQETQYF	TGCGCCAGCAGCTTAGGACTAGCGGGGGGGCGGCAAGAGACCCAGTACTTC
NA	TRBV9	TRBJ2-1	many	CASSVVGAPRQFF	TGTGCCAGCAGCGTAGTGGGGGCCCCCCGACAGTTCTTC
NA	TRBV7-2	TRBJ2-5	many	CASSLVPTETQYF	TGTGCCAGCAGCTTAGTGCCAACAGAGACCCAGTACTTC
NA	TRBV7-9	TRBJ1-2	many	CASSLDEGSYGYTF	TGTGCCAGCAGCTTAGATGAGGGGTCCTATGGCTACACCTTC
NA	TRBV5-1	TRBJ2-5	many	CASSGRAGPLEETQYF	TGCGCCAGCAGCGGCCGAGCGGGTCCCCTAGAAGAGACCCAGTACTTC
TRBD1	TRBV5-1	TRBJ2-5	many	CASSRQGRGETQYF	TGCGCCAGCAGCCGACAGGGGCGAGGAGAGACCCAGTACTTC
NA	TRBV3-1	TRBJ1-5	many	CASSQEGARGQPQHF	TGTGCCAGCAGCCAAGAAGGGGCGAGGGGTCAGCCCCAGCATTTT
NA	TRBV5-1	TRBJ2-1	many	CASSLYRQQDEQFF	TGCGCCAGCAGCTTGTATAGACAGCAGGATGAGCAGTTCTTC
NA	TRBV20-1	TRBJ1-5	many	CSARDLSGQSNQPQHF	TGCAGTGCTAGAGACCTGTCCGGACAGAGCAATCAGCCCCAGCATTTT
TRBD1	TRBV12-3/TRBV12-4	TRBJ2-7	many	CASSQQGGLYEQYF	TGTGCCAGCAGTCAACAGGGGGGACTCTACGAGCAGTACTTC
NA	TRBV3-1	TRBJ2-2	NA	CASSQDPGANTGELFF	TGTGCCAGCAGCCAGGACCCAGGGGCGAACACCGGGGAGCTGTTTTTT
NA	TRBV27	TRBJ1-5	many	CASSFLPGPLINQPQHF	TGTGCCAGCAGTTTTCTCCCGGGACCGCTTATCAATCAGCCCCAGCATTTT
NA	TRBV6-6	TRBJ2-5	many	CASSGGRTEGETQYF	TGTGCCAGCAGTGGGGGGAGGACAGAAGGGGAGACCCAGTACTTC
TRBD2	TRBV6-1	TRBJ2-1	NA	CASSKSGGAWEQFF	TGTGCCAGCAGTAAAAGCGGGGGGGCATGGGAGCAGTTCTTC
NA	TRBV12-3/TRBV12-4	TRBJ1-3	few	CASSLYSLNTIYF	TGTGCCAGCAGTTTATATTCTCTGAACACCATATATTTT
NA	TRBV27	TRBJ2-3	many	CASSFLDADTQYF	TGTGCCAGCAGTTTTTTGGACGCAGATACGCAGTATTTT
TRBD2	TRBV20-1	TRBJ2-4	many	CSARDLFSGGAKAKNIQYF	TGCAGTGCTAGAGATTTGTTTAGCGGGGGGGCCAAAGCCAAAAACATTCAGTACTTC
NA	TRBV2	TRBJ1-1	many	CASSELNRNTEAFF	TGTGCCAGCAGTGAATTAAATAGAAACACTGAAGCTTTCTTT
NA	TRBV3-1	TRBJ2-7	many	CASSSWTATYEQYF	TGTGCCAGCAGCTCTTGGACGGCTACCTACGAGCAGTACTTC
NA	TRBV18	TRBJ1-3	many	CASSDIGGAAKGSGNTIYF	TGTGCCAGCTCAGACATAGGTGGCGCAGCCAAGGGCTCTGGAAACACCATATATTTT